This T cell receptor (beta chain) was captured in a study of vaccination effects on CD4 cells after COVID-19. About the research overall: Either the mRNA-1273 or the BNT162b2 vaccine was given to participants as two doses.

General observations from the study: The study found marked clonal contraction of infection- and vaccine-induced clones late after vaccination.

About this clone itself: The antigen is undetermined.

The table came from immunoSEQ multiplex PCR; TCRdb's copy has only in-frame clones and leaves some out. The sample contains tens of thousands of clones, around 78% of which appear only once. The length of the CDR3 is 13 residues. Germline CDR1 is MNHNS and CDR2 is SASEGT. Trimming shortened V by 2 bases and J by 6 bases, and 9 bases separated the two germline ends. The ViraFEST assay expanded antigen-specific CD4+ T cells with viral peptide pools before sequencing. Isolating CD4+ T cells followed around nine days of culture. Previously uninfected by SARS-CoV-2, the vaccine recipients also showed negative nucleocapsid antibodies. Cultivation was performed at some 1.9 million PBMC per well with approximately 10 IU/ml IL-2 and about 10 ug/ml peptides added. Cultures had half their medium replaced with IL-2 medium on days 3 and 7.

The chain is built from TRBV6-1 and TRBJ2-3; no clear D. This TCR came from a human donor who received a COVID-19 vaccine. Specimen: CD4+ T cells from PBMCs cultured with SARS-CoV-2 spike peptides, collected before COVID-19 vaccination. The CDR3 nucleotides read TGTGCCAGCAGTGAACGCGCTTGGGATACGCAGTATTTT. It yields the protein CASSERAWDTQYF.